Here is one TCR beta chain with its context. The antigen is undetermined. The data were taken from a study of CD8 T cells in Susac syndrome. General study points: In its TCR sequencing and HLA analysis, the study acknowledged that the number of individuals was relatively small.

Germline trimming cut 6 bases from V and 3 bases from J; bases unmatched to any gene: 2. CDR3 length equals 13 residues. Germline loops: CDR1 SNHLY, CDR2 FYNNEI. Random hexamers were used to reverse transcribe the RNA input (roughly 0.5 to 1 ug). TCRdb re-called the immunoSEQ multiplex PCR reads with MiXCR, one entry per CDR3 protein. Among around 180,000 distinct CDR3 sequences listed, approximately 95% were seen once. The sequenced target, TCR beta, came from blood CD8+ and CD4+ T cells. Relapsing-remitting disease, either stable or active, was present in the multiple sclerosis controls, who were treatment-naive patients. Negative isolation was used for CD8+ and CD4+ T cells, and FACS enrichment was applied to TEMRA cells.

The clonotype was recovered from a human donor with multiple sclerosis. The chain carries TRBV2 and TRBJ1-3; TRBD1 matches at 7 bases. The sequenced sample consisted of CD4+ T cells from PBMCs. The CDR3 sequence: CASRRDSGNTIYF. The DNA of the CDR3 is TGTGCCAGCAGGAGGGACAGTGGAAACACCATATATTTT. Variable domain in full (rest from reference TRBV2 and TRBJ1-3): EPEVTQTPSHQVTQMGQEVILRCVPISNHLYFYWYRQILGQKVEFLVSFYNNEISEKSEIFDDQFSVERPDGSNFTLKIRSTKLEDSAMYFCASRRDSGNTIYFGEGSWLTVV.